What follows describes a single TCR beta chain. The length of the CDR3 is 17 residues. CDR1 LGHDT and CDR2 YNNKEL come from the germline V gene (reference sequence). V lost 1 base, J lost 0 bases, and 12 bases lay in between. Preparation of the TCRbeta library involved a method that used unique molecular identifiers. TCRdb re-called the PCR reads through MiXCR, storing one row per CDR3 protein. The data hold 500,000 to 600,000 distinct CDR3 sequences, with about 31% observed a single time. The data were taken from a study of T-cell reconstitution after alpha-beta-depleted transplantation in children. Specimen: PBMCs from the stem cell graft donor, collected from the stem cell graft. The TCR originated in a human donor who donated a stem cell graft to a child with aplastic anemia. The chain employs TRBV3-1 and TRBJ2-2; D possibly corresponds to TRBD1 (5 bases). CDR3 nucleotides: TGTGCCAGCAGCCAAGCCCCGACAGAGCCGAACACCGGGGAGCTGTTTTTT. It specifies CASSQAPTEPNTGELFF.